This T cell receptor beta chain was profiled in a study of blood T cell repertoires in COVID-19 (dated by TCRdb to 2020 to 2021). A note on the overall study: Collaborator samples came from the United States, Italy and Spain and covered acute and convalescent phases of COVID-19. A freely available public database, intended as a resource for researchers studying the immune response to SARS-CoV-2, is where the repertoires were released. Nearly every sample came with metadata listing a de-identified subject ID, COVID-19 status, age in years and sex. Samples were obtained from the ongoing ImmuneRACE study (first 160 participants) and from 1,200 or so subjects provided by 6 global collaborators. Where available, HLA class I and class II types were obtained from metadata supplied by the sample provider rather than from assay-based typing. The prospective study material was composed of cDNA or gDNA derived from T cells, B-cell-depleted T cells, or PBMCs. Deeply sampled blood TCRbeta repertoires from subjects exposed to, actively infected with, or recovered from COVID-19 were included in the dataset.

Summary of the overall study and its limitations: Clinical and demographic metadata were provided uncurated, with the amount varying by source and participant.

TCRbeta CDR3 regions were amplified from genomic DNA by means of the immunoSEQ Assay, a bias-controlled multiplex PCR. The source study handled its data this way. Nucleated cell counts per sample were estimated from amplification of reference gene primers within the assay. To quantify the absolute abundance of each unique TCRbeta CDR3 rearrangement, sequence reads were collapsed and filtered. For each sample, productive Simpson clonality was calculated as the square root of Simpson's diversity index over productive rearrangements. This immuneACCESS table, as held by TCRdb, lists in-frame sequences with V and J called but not all clones. Of the missing ones, under half trace to an unresolved V gene in checked studies; the others have no known cause. The DNA was the basis for D and trimming; V, J and clone size are from that table. The sample includes hundreds of thousands of clones, with around 83% observed a single time. The top ten constitute 5% of the sample.

This clone was picked up one time. The specificity of this receptor is unknown. No per-base quality is available; no much larger clone lies one base away. Enrolling through a virtual design, the prospective study's participants ranged in age from roughly 18 to 95 years and lived across 24 United States geographic areas. In the prospective study, participants were assigned to cohorts based on the clinical history participants reported in a screening survey and a study questionnaire. Exposed participants had been in contact, within 2 weeks of entering the study, with a person who had a PCR-confirmed or clinician-diagnosed case of COVID-19. Mobile phlebotomists in the prospective study collected whole blood, serum and a nasopharyngeal or oropharyngeal swab from every participant. Additional blood draws and questionnaires over a roughly two-month period could optionally be provided by prospective study participants. Before DNA extraction, blood samples from the prospective study were shipped at room temperature or frozen.

Material: PBMCs or T cells enriched from blood (not recorded which). This clonotype originated in a man aged 35-49 years who had been exposed to COVID-19.

The CDR3 region: CASSSYRENHEQYF. The DNA reads TGTGCCAGCAGCTCGTACAGGGAAAACCACGAGCAGTACTTC. This chain is built from TRBV11-2 and TRBJ2-7, and TRBD1 may be the D gene, going by 6 matching bases. The germline ends are 15 bases apart after V is trimmed by 4 bases and J by 5 bases. Spanning cysteine to phenylalanine, the CDR3 consists of 14 amino acids. Only the CDR3 part of the read is kept: 42 bases, read in frame from the first base. CDR1 SGHAT and CDR2 FQNNGV are derived from the germline V gene.